Shown below are 10 T cell receptor beta chains from a single sample sequenced in a study of beta chain features in type 1 diabetes (dated by TCRdb to the late 2010s). Antigens for these TCRs are unknown. Study-wide findings and limitations: Type 1 diabetes patients showed a moderate but significant shortening of TCRB CDR3 length in all four CD4+ subsets.

Library prep was done by the immunoSEQ multiplex PCR assay. All of the isolated RNA was reverse transcribed with the High Capacity cDNA Reverse Transcription Kit, so expressed TCRB transcripts were sequenced. What TCRdb holds here is the immuneACCESS table cut down to in-frame rearrangements. Part of the clones is not present; checked against another copy, under half of the missing clones reflect an unresolved V gene, and the others are unexplained. This sample gives 400,000 or so clones in total; 8.5% to 10% of them show up just once. About 0.63% of the sample is taken by the ten largest. Material: central memory CD4+ T cells from blood. These receptors originate from a man aged 25 to 40 with type 1 diabetes.

In its sample, this clone was seen many times. The rearrangement links TRBV5-4 to TRBJ1-4, with TRBD1 matching 8 bases. V gave up 4 bases and J gave up 7 bases; unmatched junction bases: 6. Germline CDR1 SGHNT, CDR2 YYREEE (reference sequence). The CDR3 runs 14 residues. The CDR3 loop reads CASSRQGTAEKLFF. CDR3 nucleotides: TGTGCCAGCAGCCGACAGGGGACCGCTGAAAAACTGTTTTTT.

The J gene is TRBJ2-7, the V gene TRBV5-4; the match to TRBD2 covers 8 bases. Germline V gene lookup returns CDR1 SGHNT and CDR2 YYREEE (reference sequence). This CDR3 region has 14 residues. The trim removed 4 bases at V and 4 bases at J, leaving 7 bases unmatched. The CDR3 DNA follows: TGTGCCAGCAGCGTGGGAGCGGGAGAATACGAGCAGTACTTC. Protein: CASSVGAGEYEQYF.

The table lists this clone with a few counts. J is TRBJ2-5 and V is TRBV6-6; D gene uncertain. V was cut by 5 bases and J by 5 bases, with 6 bases left in between. Germline V CDR1 and CDR2: MNHNY, SVGAGI (reference sequence). The CDR3 runs 11 residues. The CDR3 spells CASSKRETQYF. The CDR3, as DNA: TGTGCCAGCAGTAAGAGGGAGACCCAGTACTTC.

The table lists this clone with a few counts. The rearrangement links TRBV5-1 to TRBJ2-1; TRBD1 agrees at 10 bases. CDR1 and CDR2 (germline): SGHRS, YFSETQ. V was clipped by 4 bases and J by 6 bases; unmatched bases: 10. The CDR3 is 16 amino acids. The CDR3 bases are TGCGCCAGCAGCCGATACGACAGGGGGCAAGGCAATGAGCAGTTCTTC. Translation: CASSRYDRGQGNEQFF.

Only a few counts were recorded for this clone. J is TRBJ2-5 and V is TRBV7-2; 10 positions agree with TRBD2. V trimming: 4 bases; J trimming: 3 bases; junction bases outside the gene matches: 5. This CDR3 is built from 15 residues. CDR1 is SGHTA and CDR2 is FQGNSA in the germline V gene. The CDR3 DNA sequence: TGTGCCAGCAGCTCACGGACTAGCGGCGAAGAGACCCAGTACTTC. Residues: CASSSRTSGEETQYF.

CDR3 sequence reads: CASSLAVLSGSSYNEQFF. CDR3 coding DNA: TGTGCCAGCAGCTTGGCCGTATTAAGTGGGAGCTCCTACAATGAGCAGTTCTTC. V usage is TRBV5-8 and J usage is TRBJ2-1, with a weak D call TRBD2 (5 bases). The germline gives CDR1 SGHTS, CDR2 YDEGEE. Trimming took off 0 bases at V and 0 bases at J, with 16 bases between the two ends. The CDR3 length is 18 residues.

This clone was seen a single time. The chain carries TRBV2 and TRBJ1-2, with D unresolved. The CDR3 has 12 amino acids. Trimming took off 6 bases at V and 7 bases at J, with 12 bases between the two ends. CDR1 SNHLY and CDR2 FYNNEI come from the germline V gene. In DNA form, the CDR3 reads TGTGCCAGCAGCTTAGAGAGTGGTGGCTACACCTTC. This sequence encodes CASSLESGGYTF.

The chain is built from TRBV5-4 and TRBJ2-1; 8 bases agree with TRBD1. This CDR3 has 15 amino acids. Germline loops: CDR1 SGHNT, CDR2 YYREEE (reference sequence). V lost 4 bases and J lost 5; bases outside the gene matches: 8. The CDR3 protein is CASSHRDRPHNEQFF. In DNA form, the CDR3 reads TGTGCCAGCAGCCACCGGGACAGGCCACACAATGAGCAGTTCTTC.

This clone came up a few times. The chain carries TRBV10-3 and TRBJ1-2; 12 positions agree with TRBD1. CDR1 and CDR2 from the germline V gene are ENHRY and SYGVKD. The J segment lost 4 bases and the V segment lost 6 bases, leaving 12 bases of the junction unmatched. The CDR3 totals 17 residues. The CDR3 loop reads CAIRSVGTGGSVYGYTF. The DNA for the CDR3 is TGTGCCATCAGGAGTGTCGGGACAGGGGGCTCGGTCTATGGCTACACCTTC.

This clone was detected ten times or more. The genes are TRBV7-2 and TRBJ1-2; the D is unclear. CDR1 and CDR2 from the germline V gene are SGHTA and FQGNSA. The CDR3 is 16 residues long. Trimming stripped 6 bases from V and 4 bases from J, with 21 bases between. The CDR3 loop reads CASSSRVAFLGYGYTF. CDR3 DNA sequence: TGTGCCAGCAGTTCAAGGGTAGCTTTTCTCGGCTATGGCTACACCTTC.